This T cell receptor beta chain was recovered during a study of shared clonotypes between healthy human individuals. About the research overall: A donor's plate count was three for CD4 naive and three for CD4 memory; CD8 naive had two and CD8 memory one.

Study results and caveats: Expectations were that clonotype sharing among donors would be affected by sequencing depth.

Germline CDR1 is SGHRS and CDR2 is YFSETQ. Trimming took 0 bases from V and 0 from J, leaving 6 bases between them. The CDR3 covers 14 residues. Researchers partitioned CD4+ cells into CD45RA+ naive and CD45RA-negative memory subsets. To note about this clone: The antigen is undetermined. Other DNA sequences in the same sample also yield this CDR3.

Each sorted subset replicate got 200 ng genomic DNA, tens of thousands of genomes. Generated by immunoSEQ multiplex PCR, the TCRdb table keeps only in-frame clones and is missing some. The repertoire holds roughly 2.2 million clones, with 92% as singletons. Sample: naive CD4+ T cells from PBMCs. The subset here: CD45RA+ positively selected. The rearrangement joins TRBV5-1 to TRBJ1-2; D call uncertain. The sequence was obtained from a man between 18 and 29 years old in good health. Some clones in this sample may be carry-over from other donors' samples. This chain's CDR3 is CASSLDSSNYGYTF. The CDR3 DNA is TGCGCCAGCAGCTTGGACAGTTCTAACTATGGCTACACCTTC.